Below, one TCR beta chain is given with its context. Its antigen remains unknown. Amplified regions were TCR beta CDR3 sequences from RNA transcripts. First-round RT-PCR targeting the TCR CDR3 was performed with the HTBI primer set. TCRdb itself ran the multiplex PCR reads through MiXCR, one entry per CDR3 protein. The table shows hundreds of thousands of distinct CDR3 sequences, with roughly 14% occurring only once. The CDR3 length is 16 residues. The ends were cut back, 2 bases at V and 8 bases at J, with 19 bases in the middle. Germline V gene data show CDR1 as MNHEY and CDR2 as SVGEGT. This sample is part of a study of T cells in Graves' hyperthyroidism and ophthalmopathy. General study findings and limits: Stable hyperthyroidism was told apart from ophthalmopathy by a model built on 13 V-J features.

An absence of ophthalmopathy progression within 18 months meant stable Graves' hyperthyroidism. The study excluded patients with uncontrolled infection, other autoimmune disease, pregnancy or lactation. Orbital computed tomography and thyroid ultrasound, together with serum TRAb and thyroxine and clinical symptoms, were used for diagnoses. The chain uses TRBV6-2 or TRBV6-3 and TRBJ2-1; D may match TRBD1 or TRBD2 (5 bases each). Sequencing input: blood. The sequence was collected from a woman between 18 and 29 years old with Graves' hyperthyroidism. The CDR3 is CASSYVVSGQRDEQFF. CDR3 sequence (DNA): TGTGCCAGCAGTTACGTGGTGTCGGGGCAAAGGGATGAGCAGTTCTTC.